What follows are 26 T cell receptor beta chains derived from one specimen sequenced in a study of cytomegalovirus exposure and HLA in healthy donors. PCR primers comprised 60 Vbeta and 13 Jbeta primers. Some clones are missing from TCRdb's copy, which holds only in-frame ones; the method was immunoSEQ multiplex PCR. Of about 130,000 clones detected, around three quarters appear once; the ten largest clones hold about 4.4%. Input material: PBMCs. These receptors all come from a man aged 25 to 40 in good health.

This clone was observed a single time. The chain couples TRBV6-5 to TRBJ2-7, with 9 bases lining up with TRBD1. The CDR3 sequence is 15 residues long. V trimming: 3 bases; J trimming: 3 bases; junction bases outside the gene matches: 6. Germline V lookup: CDR1 MNHEY, CDR2 SVGAGI. CDR3 loop: CASSYRETGGYEQYF. The CDR3 DNA sequence: TGTGCCAGCAGTTATAGGGAGACAGGGGGCTACGAGCAGTACTTC.

The rearrangement joins TRBV18 to TRBJ1-2; 10 bases are a match to TRBD1. The ends lost 3 bases at V and 7 bases at J; junction bases unmatched: 8. Germline loops: CDR1 KGHSH, CDR2 LQKENI. The CDR3 contains 15 residues. The CDR3 region is CASSPGRQGAGGYTF. The CDR3 nucleotides read TGTGCCAGCTCACCGGGACGACAGGGGGCAGGTGGCTACACCTTC.

V usage is TRBV7-2 and J usage is TRBJ2-7, with 7 bases fitting TRBD2. Trimming cost V 2 bases and J 0 bases; bases outside gene matches: 7. In germline, CDR1 is SGHTA, CDR2 FQGNSA. CDR3 size: 16 residues. This CDR3 is CASSLSAGATSYEQYF. CDR3 sequence (DNA): TGTGCCAGCAGCTTAAGCGCGGGAGCTACCTCCTACGAGCAGTACTTC.

The chain carries TRBV7-2 and TRBJ2-1; 7 nucleotides agree with TRBD1. Losses at the gene ends were 4 bases for V and 2 bases for J; bases not matched to a gene: 5. From germline, CDR1 is SGHTA and CDR2 FQGNSA. This CDR3 is built from 15 residues. The CDR3 protein is CASSYTGTAYNEQFF. In nucleotides, the CDR3 is TGTGCCAGCAGCTATACCGGGACAGCCTACAATGAGCAGTTCTTC.

The chain couples TRBV5-1 to TRBJ2-3; maybe TRBD2 (6 bases). This CDR3 spans 14 amino acids. V shed 0 bases and J shed 6 bases, with 11 bases lying between them. Germline V gives CDR1 SGHRS, CDR2 YFSETQ. The CDR3 bases are TGCGCCAGCAGCTTGGGTCCTAGCGAGGATACGCAGTATTTT. Translation gives CASSLGPSEDTQYF.

The rearrangement links TRBV9 to TRBJ2-1; TRBD2 matches 12 bases. CDR1 and CDR2 from the germline V gene are SGDLS and YYNGEE. The CDR3 spans 16 residues. Germline trimming cut 2 bases from V and 3 bases from J; bases unmatched to any gene: 3. CDR3 loop: CASSVGLAGFYNEQFF. CDR3 bases: TGTGCCAGCAGCGTCGGACTAGCGGGGTTCTACAATGAGCAGTTCTTC.

V usage is TRBV29-1 and J usage is TRBJ2-7; tentative D call: TRBD2 (6 bases). This CDR3 comprises 15 residues. Trimming stripped 4 bases from V and 5 bases from J, with 21 bases between. Germline-derived CDR1 and CDR2 are SQVTM and ANQGSEA. CDR3 in amino acids: CSVGVEGSLGDEQYF. In nucleotides, the CDR3 is TGCAGCGTTGGGGTGGAGGGAAGTCTGGGCGACGAGCAGTACTTC.

The chain uses TRBV6-5 and TRBJ1-5; possible D gene TRBD1, 6 bases. This CDR3 is 15 amino acids long. Germline V lookup: CDR1 MNHEY, CDR2 SVGAGI. Trimming left V 10 bases short and J 9 bases short, with 25 bases between. CDR3 DNA: TGTGCCACCCGAGCGGGGAAGGGGGTCCTTTCGCCCCAGCATTTT. Protein: CATRAGKGVLSPQHF.

This clone was seen only once. The gene calls are TRBV29-1 and TRBJ1-1; 11 positions agree with TRBD1. This CDR3 is 15 amino acids long. CDR1 is SQVTM, CDR2 ANQGSEA, per germline. V gave up 4 bases and J gave up 0 bases; unmatched junction bases: 4. CDR3 sequence (DNA): TGCAGCGTTGGAAGGACAGGGGGCCTGAACACTGAAGCTTTCTTT. It encodes CSVGRTGGLNTEAFF.

In nucleotides, the CDR3 is TGTGCCAGCAGCTTATCCCAAAATTCACCCCTCCACTTT. Protein product: CASSLSQNSPLHF. The chain joins TRBV7-2 to TRBJ1-6; D is uncertain. Germline V gene lookup returns CDR1 SGHTA and CDR2 FQGNSA. V was pared by 2 bases and J by 7 bases, with 6 bases between. This CDR3 comprises 13 residues.

For the CDR3, the DNA is TGCGCCAGCAGCCCTCTAGCGGGAAGCTCCTACAATGAGCAGTTCTTC. It is translated as CASSPLAGSSYNEQFF. This chain uses TRBV10-1 with TRBJ2-1; the match to TRBD2 covers 9 bases. The CDR3 has 16 amino acids. The junction had 6 bases not matched to a gene; V was cut back by 6 bases and J by 0 bases. Per the germline V gene, CDR1 is WNHNN and CDR2 is SYGVQD (reference sequence).

This chain's CDR3 is CAWSTTGGGREKLFF. The DNA for the CDR3 is TGTGCCTGGAGTACAACAGGGGGCGGGAGGGAAAAACTGTTTTTT. This chain links TRBV30 with TRBJ1-4; TRBD1 matches 9 bases. V shed 2 bases and J 8 bases; nucleotides not matched to a gene: 9. Per the germline V gene, CDR1 is GTSNPN and CDR2 is SVGIG (reference sequence). The CDR3 is made up of 15 amino acids.

This chain connects TRBV6-5 to TRBJ1-1, with D possibly being TRBD1 (5 bases). V was shortened by 5 bases and J by 5 bases, with 18 bases between the two germline ends. Germline lookup yields CDR1 MNHEY and CDR2 SVGAGI. This CDR3 comprises 15 residues. The CDR3 is CASSGLEGRRTEAFF. CDR3 DNA: TGTGCCAGCAGTGGCCTGGAGGGGCGCCGAACTGAAGCTTTCTTT.

The genes are TRBV13 and TRBJ2-3, with D perhaps TRBD1 (6 bases). Germline CDR1 reads PRHDT; CDR2 reads FYEKMQ (reference sequence). The CDR3 is made up of 14 amino acids. V was clipped by 3 bases and J by 2 bases, with 9 bases between them. The CDR3 reads CASSFRGLTDTQYF. The CDR3 DNA reads TGTGCCAGCAGCTTCAGGGGCCTCACAGATACGCAGTATTTT.

The chain is built from TRBV7-2 and TRBJ2-3; 12 nucleotides line up with TRBD2. V lost 5 bases and J lost 4; bases outside the gene matches: 16. Per germline, CDR1 SGHTA and CDR2 FQGNSA. This CDR3 has 19 residues. The CDR3 region is CASSPRGSTSGRGADTQYF. The CDR3 bases are TGTGCCAGCAGCCCCCGGGGTTCGACTAGCGGGAGAGGAGCAGATACGCAGTATTTT.

This rearrangement joins TRBV18 to TRBJ2-7, with 7 bases matching TRBD1. Germline trimming cut 5 bases from V and 2 bases from J; bases unmatched to any gene: 0. This CDR3 comprises 12 residues. From germline, CDR1 is KGHSH and CDR2 LQKENI. The CDR3 protein is CASSGQAYEQYF. The CDR3 region has the DNA TGTGCCAGCTCAGGACAGGCCTACGAGCAGTACTTC.

The chain uses TRBV5-8 and TRBJ1-5; no clear D gene. The CDR3 covers 16 residues. Trimming took off 4 bases at V and 0 bases at J, with 14 bases between the two ends. CDR1 and CDR2 (germline): SGHTS, YDEGEE. As DNA, the CDR3 is TGTGCCAGCAGCCCCCGGAGTTGGTATAGCAATCAGCCCCAGCATTTT. Amino acid sequence: CASSPRSWYSNQPQHF.

CDR3 sequence (DNA): TGTGCCAGCAGCGGTACAGGGGCCACTGAAGCTTTCTTT. It yields the protein CASSGTGATEAFF. This chain links TRBV9 with TRBJ1-1; TRBD1 matches at 7 bases. Germline loops: CDR1 SGDLS, CDR2 YYNGEE. This CDR3 has 13 residues. The junction had 3 bases not matched to a gene; V was cut back by 3 bases and J by 4 bases.

This chain links TRBV9 with TRBJ2-7, with TRBD2 matching 13 bases. The CDR3 is made up of 14 amino acids. Per germline, CDR1 SGDLS and CDR2 YYNGEE. With 3 bases clipped from V and 7 bases from J, the junction kept 4 bases outside the gene matches. The CDR3 sequence: CASSGTSGSREQYF. The DNA of the CDR3 is TGTGCCAGCAGCGGGACTAGCGGGAGTCGAGAGCAGTACTTC.

J is TRBJ2-1 and V is TRBV5-1; D gene uncertain. CDR3 length: 14 residues. Germline assignment: CDR1 SGHRS and CDR2 YFSETQ. V was cut by 7 bases and J by 5 bases, with 16 bases left in between. In DNA form, the CDR3 reads TGCGCCAGCCGCCCCCTGGCAAACCACAATGAGCAGTTCTTC. Its translation: CASRPLANHNEQFF.

The genes are TRBV5-3 and TRBJ1-4; the D gene is possibly TRBD1 (6 bases). TRBV5-3 is assigned to the ORF class and has an uncertain function. The CDR3 runs to 15 residues. V was cut by 0 bases and J by 0 bases, with 6 bases left in between. As DNA, the CDR3 is TGTGCCAGAAGCTTGGAGGGGGCAACTAATGAAAAACTGTTTTTT. Protein product: CARSLEGATNEKLFF.

CDR3 nucleotide sequence: TGTGCCAGCAGTTTCCCTTACGGACTAGCGGATTCAGATACGCAGTATTTT. Its translation is CASSFPYGLADSDTQYF. The chain links TRBV28 to TRBJ2-3, with 10 bases lining up with TRBD2. This CDR3 region has 17 residues. CDR1 is MDHEN, CDR2 SYDVKM, per germline. The V gene end was trimmed by 3 bases and the J gene end by 4 bases; junction bases not matched to a gene: 10.

The chain recombines TRBV2 with TRBJ1-6, with 8 bases aligning to TRBD1. This CDR3 has 14 amino acids. V was pared by 7 bases and J by 10 bases, with 9 bases of the junction left unmatched. CDR1 is SNHLY, CDR2 FYNNEI, per germline. The CDR3 spells CASKSAGGLSPLHF. CDR3 nucleotide sequence: TGTGCCAGCAAATCGGCAGGGGGCCTATCACCCCTCCACTTT.

V and J are TRBV5-6 and TRBJ1-2, with 11 bases that match TRBD1. The germline V gene encodes CDR1 SGHDT and CDR2 YYEEEE. The CDR3 has 14 residues. The V and J ends lost 4 bases and 7 bases, in that order; junction bases with no gene match: 6. In nucleotides, the CDR3 is TGTGCCAGCAGCAAGGACAGGGGGCGGCCTGGCTACACCTTC. Translation gives CASSKDRGRPGYTF.

J is TRBJ1-4 and V is TRBV19, with D perhaps matching TRBD1 (5 bases). V lost 6 bases and J 1 base, leaving 9 bases between the germline ends. Germline V gene data show CDR1 as LNHDA and CDR2 as SQIVND (reference sequence). The CDR3 extends over 14 amino acids. The CDR3 sequence is CASSLTVTNEKLFF. The CDR3 nucleotides read TGTGCCAGTAGCTTGACAGTAACTAATGAAAAACTGTTTTTT.

Points on this clone: Sequence at one end of the junction differs from germline and may be a read error. This chain connects TRBV29-1 to TRBJ2-3, with TRBD1 matching over 8 bases. The CDR3 sequence is 13 residues long. Germline CDR1 is SQVTM and CDR2 is ANQGSEA. The CDR3 sequence is CSVYGQGTDTRYF. CDR3 sequence (DNA): TGCAGCGTTTACGGACAGGGAACAGATACGCGGTATTTT.